This TCR beta chain derives from a study of blood T cell repertoires in COVID-19 (dated by TCRdb to the early 2020s). Broadly, across the study: Samples from collaborators originated in the United States, Italy and Spain and spanned both the acute and convalescent phases of COVID-19. The material from the prospective study consisted of cDNA or gDNA derived from T cells, B-cell-depleted T cells, or PBMCs. The dataset comprised deeply sampled blood TCRbeta repertoires from subjects exposed to, actively infected with, or recovered from COVID-19. The repertoires were released in a freely available public database intended as a resource for research on the immune response to SARS-CoV-2. Samples were obtained from the ongoing ImmuneRACE study (first 160 participants) and from 1,200 or so subjects provided by 6 global collaborators. Sample metadata almost always included a de-identified subject ID, COVID-19 status, age in years and sex. HLA class I and class II types, where available, came from metadata supplied by the sample provider rather than from assay-based typing.

The immunoSEQ Assay, a bias-controlled multiplex PCR, was used to amplify TCRbeta CDR3 regions from genomic DNA. The authors' analysis ran thus. Nucleated cell counts per sample were estimated from amplification of reference gene primers within the assay. Sequence reads were collapsed and filtered to measure the absolute abundance of every unique TCRbeta CDR3 rearrangement. For each sample, productive Simpson clonality was calculated as the square root of Simpson's diversity index over productive rearrangements. Not all clones reach the TCRdb copy of this immuneACCESS table, which keeps in-frame sequences only. Checked studies attribute under half of the gap to unresolved V genes and leave the rest unexplained. That table supplies the V and J calls and clone size; D and trimming were determined from the DNA. The sample includes roughly 450,000 clones, with roughly 91% observed a single time. Clones ranked in the top ten supply less than 0.75% of the sample.

Participants in the prospective study were aged roughly 18 to 90 years, lived in 20 to 30 United States geographic areas, and enrolled through a virtual design. In the prospective study, participants were assigned to cohorts based on the clinical history participants reported in a screening survey and a study questionnaire. ImmuneRACE Cohort 3 recovered participants were defined by two consecutive negative NP/OP PCR tests, healthcare professional clearance, or symptom resolution. In the prospective study, whole blood, serum and a nasopharyngeal or oropharyngeal swab were collected from each participant by mobile phlebotomists. Prospective study participants could optionally give additional blood draws and questionnaires over an approximately 2-month period. Before DNA extraction, prospective study blood samples were shipped either frozen or at room temperature. Taken from the germline V gene (reference sequence), the CDR1 and CDR2 loops are GTSNPN and SVGIG. The CDR3 numbers 13 residues from cysteine through phenylalanine. The kept DNA is CDR3 alone, 39 bases in frame from the first base.

Overall study results and their limits: How much clinical and demographic metadata was included differed by source and by participant, and the metadata was provided uncurated.

To note about this clone: What antigen it recognizes has not been identified. Base qualities are not provided; no much larger clone lies one nucleotide away.

The rearranged segments are TRBV30 and TRBJ1-4, and 9 bases in between align with TRBD1. The TCR originated in a man between 18 and 29 years old who had recovered from COVID-19. The sample comprised PBMCs or T cells enriched from blood (not recorded which). Read as DNA, the sequence is TGTGCTCGGAGAGGGACAGGGAATGAAAAACTGTTTTTT. Translated, it reads CARRGTGNEKLFF.